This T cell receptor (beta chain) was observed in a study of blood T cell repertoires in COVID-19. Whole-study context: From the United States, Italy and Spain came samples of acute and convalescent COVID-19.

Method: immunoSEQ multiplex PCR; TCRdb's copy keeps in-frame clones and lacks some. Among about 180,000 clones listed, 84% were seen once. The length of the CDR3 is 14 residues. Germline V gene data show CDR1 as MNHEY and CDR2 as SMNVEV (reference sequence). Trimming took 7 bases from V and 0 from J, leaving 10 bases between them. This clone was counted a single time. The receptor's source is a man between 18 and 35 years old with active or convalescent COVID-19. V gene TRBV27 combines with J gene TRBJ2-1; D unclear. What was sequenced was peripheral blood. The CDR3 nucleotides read TGTGCCAGCAAGGTCTCTAGCTCCTACAATGAGCAGTTCTTC. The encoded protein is CASKVSSSYNEQFF.